These 24 T cell receptor beta chains originate from one sample sequenced in a study of memory CD4+ T cells and cytomegalovirus serostatus (dated by TCRdb to between 2018 and 2020). A FACSAria II was used to sort memory CD4+ T cells, defined as single viable CD3+CD4+CD8-CD45RO+ cells. The library was prepared using the immunoSEQ multiplex PCR assay. The source is immuneACCESS, and TCRdb retained only in-frame sequences with V and J called. Part of the clones is not carried over; for the studies checked, unresolved V genes explain less than half of this, and the remainder is unexplained. The sample table contains about 50,000 clones; only one count was recorded for around four fifths of them. The top ten clonotypes cover 0.78% of the sample. The sequencing input was memory CD4+ T cells from blood. These receptors all come from an adult in good health and CMV-seronegative.

V and J are TRBV7-9 and TRBJ2-7, with no clear D. This CDR3 comprises 15 residues. The V and J ends lost 5 bases and 0 bases respectively, with 14 bases between them. The germline V gene has CDR1 SEHNR and CDR2 FQNEAQ (reference sequence). The CDR3 DNA follows: TGTGCCAGCAGCCGTGCCTCGTCGAGCTCCTACGAGCAGTACTTC. Protein: CASSRASSSSYEQYF.

The chain links TRBV6-1 to TRBJ1-4; 10 bases match TRBD1. CDR1 is MNHNS and CDR2 is SASEGT in the germline V gene. The ends lost 3 bases at V and 8 bases at J; junction bases unmatched: 3. This CDR3 has 14 amino acids. Here the CDR3 DNA reads TGTGCCAGCAGTGATGACAGGGGGCGGGAAAAACTGTTTTTT. This gives the protein CASSDDRGREKLFF.

The rearrangement links TRBV7-9 to TRBJ1-3; D not certain. The CDR3 is made up of 16 amino acids. The V gene's germline CDR1 is SEHNR and CDR2 FQNEAQ (reference sequence). V shed 5 bases and J shed 0 bases, with 14 bases lying between them. The CDR3 region is CASSLSQLYSGNTIYF. CDR3 in DNA: TGTGCCAGCAGCCTGTCCCAGCTTTACTCTGGAAACACCATATATTTT.

In its sample, this clone is medium-sized. This rearrangement joins TRBV2 to TRBJ1-6; 10 nucleotides line up with TRBD1. With V trimmed by 4 bases and J by 9 bases, 3 bases remained unmatched. Germline CDR1 SNHLY, CDR2 FYNNEI. The CDR3 is 14 amino acids. The CDR3 spells CASSADRGLSPLHF. CDR3 nucleotides: TGTGCCAGCAGTGCCGACAGGGGGCTTTCACCCCTCCACTTT.

This clone was observed a handful of times. The chain carries TRBV2 and TRBJ2-2; TRBD1 matches 9 bases. Trimming removed 7 bases from V and 4 bases from J; junction bases left unmatched: 4. CDR1 is SNHLY and CDR2 is FYNNEI in the germline V gene. The CDR3 is 14 amino acids. DNA for the CDR3: TGTGCCAGCATTCGGACAGGGGTCACCGGGGAGCTGTTTTTT. Its protein product is CASIRTGVTGELFF.

This clone is medium-sized within its sample. The rearrangement uses TRBV5-5 and TRBJ1-2, with TRBD1 matching 7 bases. Germline CDR1 SGHKS, CDR2 YYEKEE (reference sequence). This CDR3 contains 19 residues. After removal of 3 bases from V and 4 bases from J, the junction contained 21 bases not matched to a gene. The CDR3 DNA reads as TGTGCCAGCAGCTCAAGTGGAAGGCGGACAGGCCCCAGGGGCTATGGCTACACCTTC. The encoded protein is CASSSSGRRTGPRGYGYTF.

CDR3 in amino acids: CAWSTVAGGRRDTQYF. The CDR3 DNA reads as TGTGCCTGGAGTACGGTAGCGGGGGGGCGAAGAGATACGCAGTATTTT. This chain joins TRBV30 and TRBJ2-3; 11 bases agree with TRBD2. The CDR3 totals 16 residues. Trimming cost V 2 bases and J 5 bases; bases outside gene matches: 9. The germline gives CDR1 GTSNPN, CDR2 SVGIG (reference sequence).

This rearrangement joins TRBV9 to TRBJ2-5, with D possibly being TRBD2 (6 bases). Germline V gives CDR1 SGDLS, CDR2 YYNGEE. This CDR3 comprises 16 residues. Trimming cost V 0 bases and J 4 bases, with 16 bases left between them. The CDR3 loop is CASSVEGPGLRETQYF. CDR3 DNA sequence: TGTGCCAGCAGCGTAGAAGGGCCGGGACTCCGAGAGACCCAGTACTTC.

The V gene is TRBV27, the J gene TRBJ1-1, with no clear D. Trimming shortened V by 4 bases and J by 0 bases, and 21 bases separated the two germline ends. The CDR3 consists of 18 residues. From germline, CDR1 is MNHEY and CDR2 SMNVEV (reference sequence). CDR3 sequence (DNA): TGTGCCAGCAGTTCCCCGGGGATTGTTTGGAGTTTGAACACTGAAGCTTTCTTT. This gives the protein CASSSPGIVWSLNTEAFF.

This clone was seen only a few times. Here the CDR3 DNA reads TGTGCCAGCAGTTTCGGGACTTTTAACTATGGCTACACCTTC. Translation: CASSFGTFNYGYTF. V is TRBV6-5 and J is TRBJ1-2, with TRBD1 as a possible D gene (5 bases). CDR1 is MNHEY and CDR2 is SVGAGI in the germline V gene. The germline V and J ends were trimmed by 4 bases and 1 base, with 10 bases remaining between them. This CDR3 has 14 amino acids.

Of note for this clone: Distinct nucleotide sequences in the sample also encode this CDR3. The chain is built from TRBV7-9 and TRBJ2-3, with D unresolved. V was shortened by 2 bases and J by 2 bases, with 8 bases between the two germline ends. This CDR3 spans 14 amino acids. Germline V gene lookup returns CDR1 SEHNR and CDR2 FQNEAQ (reference sequence). CDR3 DNA: TGTGCCAGCAGCTTATCCCAGTCCACAGATACGCAGTATTTT. Its translation is CASSLSQSTDTQYF.

This clone was seen a few times. The chain couples TRBV5-4 to TRBJ2-6, with TRBD2 matching 9 bases. After removal of 4 bases from V and 0 bases from J, the junction contained 11 bases not matched to a gene. In germline, CDR1 is SGHNT, CDR2 YYREEE (reference sequence). CDR3 length: 19 residues. CDR3 residues: CASSRGRDRRLSGANVLTF. Written as DNA, the CDR3 is TGTGCCAGCAGCCGCGGGAGGGACAGACGGCTCTCTGGGGCCAACGTCCTGACTTTC.

This chain uses TRBV5-6 with TRBJ2-2; D remains ambiguous. Germline V gene lookup returns CDR1 SGHDT and CDR2 YYEEEE. The CDR3 sequence is 15 residues long. The ends were cut back, 2 bases at V and 0 bases at J, with 8 bases in the middle. CDR3 amino acids: CASSFVATNTGELFF. As DNA, the CDR3 is TGTGCCAGCAGCTTTGTGGCTACGAACACCGGGGAGCTGTTTTTT.

The chain recombines TRBV4-1 with TRBJ1-1; possible D gene TRBD1, 5 bases. The CDR3 totals 18 residues. V lost 1 base, J lost 1 base, and 19 bases lay in between. Germline loops: CDR1 MGHRA, CDR2 YSYEKL. The DNA of the CDR3 is TGCGCCAGCAGCCAAGTGACAGCCCTTACTGTCAGGAACACTGAAGCTTTCTTT. It translates to CASSQVTALTVRNTEAFF.

This clone has a single count. The chain uses TRBV5-1 and TRBJ1-2; 8 bases map to TRBD1. CDR3 length equals 15 residues. The junction had 7 bases not matched to a gene; V was cut back by 0 bases and J by 6 bases. The germline V gene has CDR1 SGHRS and CDR2 YFSETQ. This CDR3 is CASSLGGQVFDGYTF. CDR3 nucleotides: TGCGCCAGCAGCTTGGGGGGACAGGTCTTTGATGGCTACACCTTC.

Only one count was recorded for this clone. V gene TRBV5-1 combines with J gene TRBJ1-1, with D possibly being TRBD1 (6 bases). Germline-derived CDR1 and CDR2 are SGHRS and YFSETQ. The CDR3 runs to 15 residues. Trimming took off 0 bases at V and 0 bases at J, with 9 bases between the two ends. The chain's CDR3 is CASSLDRQVNTEAFF. CDR3 DNA: TGCGCCAGCAGCTTGGACAGACAGGTGAACACTGAAGCTTTCTTT.

The chain couples TRBV10-3 to TRBJ2-1, with unresolved D. This CDR3 has 14 amino acids. Germline V gene lookup returns CDR1 ENHRY and CDR2 SYGVKD. With 4 bases removed from V and 4 bases from J, the gap between germline ends came to 11 bases. This chain's CDR3 is CAISGAVEYNEQFF. Written as DNA, the CDR3 is TGTGCCATCAGTGGAGCAGTGGAATACAATGAGCAGTTCTTC.

The chain uses TRBV25-1 and TRBJ1-2, with a weak D call TRBD1 (5 bases). The germline V gene has CDR1 MGHDK and CDR2 SYGVNS. The CDR3 is 14 amino acids. Between the trimmed V and J ends, which lost 5 bases and 4 bases, there was a span of 14 bases. In nucleotides, the CDR3 is TGTGCCAGCAGTACAGCCCGGGGGTCCTATGGCTACACCTTC. As protein: CASSTARGSYGYTF.

The chain is built from TRBV5-1 and TRBJ1-2; 7 nucleotides align to TRBD1. The CDR3 loop spans 14 amino acids. The germline V gene encodes CDR1 SGHRS and CDR2 YFSETQ. The trim removed 4 bases at V and 6 bases at J, leaving 9 bases unmatched. CDR3 sequence: CASSLRTGGDGYTF. CDR3 DNA: TGCGCCAGCAGCCTGAGGACAGGCGGCGATGGCTACACCTTC.

On this clone itself: The same CDR3 can be traced to other DNA sequences in this sample. This chain's CDR3 is CASSETGGRGYTF. As DNA, the CDR3 is TGTGCCAGCAGTGAAACTGGAGGGCGGGGCTACACCTTC. The chain employs TRBV2 and TRBJ1-2, with D hard to call. CDR3 length equals 13 residues. Trimming removed 2 bases from V and 8 bases from J, with 12 bases in between. Germline V CDR1 and CDR2: SNHLY, FYNNEI. Based on the CDR3 plus reference TRBV2 and TRBJ1-2, the full variable domain is EPEVTQTPSHQVTQMGQEVILRCVPISNHLYFYWYRQILGQKVEFLVSFYNNEISEKSEIFDDQFSVERPDGSNFTLKIRSTKLEDSAMYFCASSETGGRGYTFGSGTRLTVV.

The table lists this clone with a count of one. This sequence joins TRBV5-1 and TRBJ2-5, with TRBD2 identical over 11 bases. V was clipped by 4 bases and J by 5 bases; unmatched bases: 7. The length of the CDR3 is 15 residues. Germline assignment: CDR1 SGHRS and CDR2 YFSETQ. Written as DNA, the CDR3 is TGCGCCAGCAGCGCCACTAGCGGGAGTCAGGAGACCCAGTACTTC. Translating gives CASSATSGSQETQYF.

The chain has TRBV6-6 and TRBJ1-5; 9 bases are a match to TRBD1. This CDR3 comprises 15 residues. With V trimmed by 5 bases and J by 3 bases, 5 bases remained unmatched. Germline V lookup: CDR1 MNHNY, CDR2 SVGAGI (reference sequence). The CDR3 sequence is CASSTGTGHNQPQHF. The DNA for the CDR3 is TGTGCCAGCAGTACCGGGACAGGGCACAATCAGCCCCAGCATTTT.

This clone has only a few counts. This sequence joins TRBV25-1 and TRBJ2-3, with D perhaps TRBD1 or TRBD2 (6 bases each). This CDR3 region has 17 residues. V shed 7 bases and J shed 0 bases, with 20 bases lying between them. Germline CDR1 MGHDK, CDR2 SYGVNS. CDR3 region: CASTGAGHFISTDTQYF. In DNA, the CDR3 is TGTGCCAGCACGGGGGCGGGACACTTCATTAGCACAGATACGCAGTATTTT.

The chain joins TRBV2 to TRBJ2-3, with a possible D match to TRBD2 (6 bases). Per the germline V gene, CDR1 is SNHLY and CDR2 is FYNNEI. V shed 0 bases and J shed 0 bases, with 7 bases lying between them. The CDR3 extends over 15 amino acids. The CDR3 nucleotides read TGTGCCAGCAGTGAAGCGGGGACTAGCACAGATACGCAGTATTTT. Its protein product is CASSEAGTSTDTQYF.